Listed below are T cell receptor beta chains from one sample, sequenced in a study of cytomegalovirus exposure and HLA in healthy donors. Clones were sequenced by immunoSEQ multiplex PCR, and TCRdb holds only the in-frame ones, with some missing. The sample yields about 160,000 clones, roughly 77% seen once. Specimen: PBMCs. These receptors were collected from a man aged 50-60 years in good health and CMV-seropositive. The CDR3 runs from the conserved cysteine through the conserved F or W. The order of the fields is CDR3 protein, CDR3 DNA, D gene, V gene, J gene, clone size. A D gene is named only where the DNA matches it firmly. Size tells how often a clone was seen (once, few, many) or the class of an expanded clone, and some rows leave it out.

CDR3: CASRGLAGLNTGELFF; DNA: TGTGCCAGCAGAGGACTAGCGGGGCTAAACACCGGGGAGCTGTTTTTT; D: TRBD2; V: TRBV2; J: TRBJ2-2; size: .
CDR3: CASSLEAQTQYF; DNA: TGCGCCAGCAGCTTGGAAGCCCAGACCCAGTACTTC; D: .; V: TRBV5-1; J: TRBJ2-5; size: .
CDR3: CASSQDYSAGGSFSYGYTF; DNA: TGCGCCAGCAGCCAAGATTACTCGGCAGGGGGAAGTTTTAGCTATGGCTACACCTTC; D: TRBD1; V: TRBV4-3; J: TRBJ1-2; size: .
CDR3: CASYEQGIQPQHF; DNA: TGTGCCAGCTACGAACAGGGGATTCAGCCCCAGCATTTT; D: TRBD1; V: TRBV2; J: TRBJ1-5; size: .
CDR3: CASSYRGLRNYEQYF; DNA: TGTGCCAGCAGCTACAGGGGACTTCGGAACTACGAGCAGTACTTC; D: .; V: TRBV6-1; J: TRBJ2-7; size: .
CDR3: CASSFPGLAGGYYPLYQETQYF; DNA: TGTGCCAGCAGTTTCCCCGGACTAGCGGGGGGATATTACCCGTTATACCAAGAGACCCAGTACTTC; D: TRBD2; V: TRBV27; J: TRBJ2-5; size: .
CDR3: CASSPGTGGGNTIYF; DNA: TGCGCCAGCAGCCCAGGGACAGGAGGTGGAAACACCATATATTTT; D: TRBD1; V: TRBV5-1; J: TRBJ1-3; size: .
CDR3: CASSLGTSGPTDTQYF; DNA: TGTGCCAGCAGCTTGGGGACTAGCGGCCCCACAGATACGCAGTATTTT; D: TRBD2; V: TRBV11-2; J: TRBJ2-3; size: .
CDR3: CASRKTGAAEKLFF; DNA: TGTGCCAGCAGAAAGACAGGGGCGGCGGAAAAACTGTTTTTT; D: TRBD1; V: TRBV7-9; J: TRBJ1-4; size: .
CDR3: CASSQTPRGKYNSPLHF; DNA: TGTGCCAGCAGCCAAACCCCCCGGGGGAAATATAATTCACCCCTCCACTTT; D: .; V: TRBV11-2; J: TRBJ1-6; size: .
CDR3: CASSPTPGVEQYF; DNA: TGCGCCAGCAGTCCTACTCCAGGGGTCGAGCAGTACTTC; D: .; V: TRBV5-1; J: TRBJ2-7; size: .
CDR3: CAFGTGVNTEAFF; DNA: TGTGCCTTTGGGACAGGGGTGAACACTGAAGCTTTCTTT; D: TRBD1; V: TRBV19; J: TRBJ1-1; size: once
CDR3: CASSLSGGTYEQFF; DNA: TGTGCCAGCAGCCTAAGCGGGGGGACCTATGAGCAGTTCTTC; D: TRBD2; V: TRBV7-3; J: TRBJ2-1; size: .
CDR3: CASSQVGGKEAQYF; DNA: TGCGCCAGCAGCCAAGTGGGGGGAAAAGAGGCCCAGTACTTC; D: .; V: TRBV4-3; J: TRBJ2-5; size: .
CDR3: CSVEAGSTGELFF; DNA: TGCAGCGTTGAAGCCGGTAGTACCGGGGAGCTGTTTTTT; D: .; V: TRBV29-1; J: TRBJ2-2; size: .
CDR3: CASSVGGGAFSDTQYF; DNA: TGTGCCAGCAGCGTAGGAGGGGGCGCGTTTTCAGATACGCAGTATTTT; D: TRBD1; V: TRBV9; J: TRBJ2-3; size: .
CDR3: CASSHQGNEQFF; DNA: TGTGCCAGCAGTCATCAGGGGAATGAGCAGTTCTTC; D: .; V: TRBV6-5; J: TRBJ2-1; size: .
CDR3: CASSRAGGTNTGELFF; DNA: TGTGCCAGCAGCCGAGCGGGGGGCACGAACACCGGGGAGCTGTTTTTT; D: TRBD2; V: TRBV5-5; J: TRBJ2-2; size: few
CDR3: CATGTEETQYF; DNA: TGTGCCACCGGGACAGAAGAGACCCAGTACTTC; D: TRBD1; V: TRBV6-6; J: TRBJ2-5; size: .
CDR3: CAISDADSTSTDTQYF; DNA: TGTGCCATCAGTGATGCGGACAGCACTAGCACAGATACGCAGTATTTT; D: .; V: TRBV10-3; J: TRBJ2-3; size: .
CDR3: CATRGGTEKETQYF; DNA: TGTGCCACCCGTGGGGGGACCGAAAAAGAGACCCAGTACTTC; D: .; V: TRBV28; J: TRBJ2-5; size: .
CDR3: CAISESPEWTGRDYSNQPQHF; DNA: TGTGCCATCAGTGAGTCGCCAGAATGGACAGGGCGGGACTATAGCAATCAGCCCCAGCATTTT; D: TRBD1; V: TRBV10-3; J: TRBJ1-5; size: .
CDR3: CASRSGGSGNTIYF; DNA: TGTGCCAGTAGAAGCGGGGGCTCTGGAAACACCATATATTTT; D: .; V: TRBV19; J: TRBJ1-3; size: .
CDR3: CASSLGGALYNEQFF; DNA: TGTGCCAGCAGCTTGGGGGGGGCCCTTTACAATGAGCAGTTCTTC; D: .; V: TRBV7-9; J: TRBJ2-1; size: .
CDR3: CATSRDQGAGQPQHF; DNA: TGTGCCACCAGCAGAGATCAGGGGGCAGGACAGCCCCAGCATTTT; D: TRBD1; V: TRBV15; J: TRBJ1-5; size: .
CDR3: CASSLAAGYSNQPQHF; DNA: TGTGCCAGCAGCTTAGCGGCGGGGTATAGCAATCAGCCCCAGCATTTT; D: .; V: TRBV7-9; J: TRBJ1-5; size: .
CDR3: CASSSRPVDRGQETQYF; DNA: TGCGCCAGCAGCTCGAGGCCGGTGGACAGGGGACAAGAGACCCAGTACTTC; D: TRBD1; V: TRBV5-1; J: TRBJ2-5; size: few
CDR3: CASSVEALDLSAALF; DNA: TGTGCCAGCAGCGTAGAAGCATTGGACTTGTCCGCCGCTCTTTTT; D: .; V: TRBV9; J: TRBJ2-3; size: .
CDR3: CASSLVYAATLAATGELFF; DNA: TGTGCCAGCAGCTTAGTATATGCAGCAACCCTGGCGGCCACCGGGGAGCTGTTTTTT; D: .; V: TRBV7-2; J: TRBJ2-2; size: .
CDR3: CASIRDRLNYGYTF; DNA: TGTGCCAGCATCAGAGACAGGCTTAACTATGGCTACACCTTC; D: .; V: TRBV5-6; J: TRBJ1-2; size: .
CDR3: CASSSAPTGANSPLHF; DNA: TGTGCCAGCAGCTCCGCCCCGACAGGTGCCAATTCACCCCTCCACTTT; D: .; V: TRBV5-4; J: TRBJ1-6; size: .
CDR3: CASSPRLAVSGELFF; DNA: TGTGCCAGCAGTCCCCGACTAGCAGTGAGCGGGGAGCTGTTTTTT; D: TRBD2; V: TRBV6-5; J: TRBJ2-2; size: .
CDR3: CASSPGLAGANSYNEQFF; DNA: TGCGCCAGCAGCCCGGGACTAGCGGGGGCCAACTCCTACAATGAGCAGTTCTTC; D: TRBD2; V: TRBV4-3; J: TRBJ2-1; size: .
CDR3: CASSRRTSGEQETQYF; DNA: TGTGCCAGCAGCCGCCGGACTAGCGGGGAGCAAGAGACCCAGTACTTC; D: TRBD2; V: TRBV5-4; J: TRBJ2-5; size: .
CDR3: CASSLVSGSSYNEQFF; DNA: TGTGCCAGCAGCTTAGTATCGGGGAGCTCCTACAATGAGCAGTTCTTC; D: .; V: TRBV7-9; J: TRBJ2-1; size: .
CDR3: CASSQVLAGPLKKDTQYF; DNA: TGCGCCAGCAGCCAAGTACTAGCGGGGCCGCTAAAGAAGGATACGCAGTATTTT; D: TRBD2; V: TRBV4-1; J: TRBJ2-3; size: .
CDR3: CASSFRAGLAGSEQFF; DNA: TGCGCCAGCAGCTTCAGGGCCGGACTAGCGGGTAGTGAGCAGTTCTTC; D: TRBD2; V: TRBV5-1; J: TRBJ2-1; size: few
CDR3: CASSQQRATEAFF; DNA: TGCGCCAGCAGCCAACAGAGGGCCACTGAAGCTTTCTTT; D: .; V: TRBV4-3; J: TRBJ1-1; size: .
CDR3: CASSEGITQGQPQHF; DNA: TGTGCCAGCAGCGAAGGGATTACCCAGGGGCAGCCCCAGCATTTT; D: .; V: TRBV9; J: TRBJ1-5; size: few
CDR3: CASRPGPGNEKLFF; DNA: TGTGCCAGCAGGCCCGGGCCAGGGAATGAAAAACTGTTTTTT; D: .; V: TRBV6-5; J: TRBJ1-4; size: .
CDR3: CASSGTVGATEAFF; DNA: TGTGCCAGCTCCGGGACAGTGGGGGCCACTGAAGCTTTCTTT; D: TRBD1; V: TRBV18; J: TRBJ1-1; size: .